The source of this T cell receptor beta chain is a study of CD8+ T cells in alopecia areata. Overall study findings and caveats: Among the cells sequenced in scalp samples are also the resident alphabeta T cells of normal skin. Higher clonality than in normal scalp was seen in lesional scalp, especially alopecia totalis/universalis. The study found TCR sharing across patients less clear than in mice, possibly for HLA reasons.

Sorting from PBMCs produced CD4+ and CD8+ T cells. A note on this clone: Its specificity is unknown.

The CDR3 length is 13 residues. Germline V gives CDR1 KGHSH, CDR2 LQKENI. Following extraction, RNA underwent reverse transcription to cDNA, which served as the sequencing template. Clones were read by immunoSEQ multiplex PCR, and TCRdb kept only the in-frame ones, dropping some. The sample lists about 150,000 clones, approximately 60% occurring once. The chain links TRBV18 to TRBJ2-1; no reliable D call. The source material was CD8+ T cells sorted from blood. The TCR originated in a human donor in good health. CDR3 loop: CAWARSGDNEQFF. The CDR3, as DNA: TGTGCGTGGGCCAGGTCCGGAGACAATGAGCAGTTCTTC.